These 20 T cell receptor beta chains originate from one sample sequenced in a study of CD8 T cells in ankylosing spondylitis. Study-wide results and limits: A TCR beta motif of several highly homologous variants appeared characteristic of ankylosing spondylitis blood.

The antigens for these receptors are not known. One entry per CDR3 protein results from TCRdb running MiXCR on the 5' RACE reads. The sample consists of hundreds of thousands of distinct CDR3 sequences, approximately 26% of them appearing once. Material for sequencing was blood, either unsorted or a sorted T cell fraction (not recorded which). The receptors originated from a male donor with ankylosing spondylitis.

In its sample, this clonotype was seen once. This sequence joins TRBV11-2 and TRBJ2-2, with TRBD2 matching 8 bases. Germline trimming cut 0 bases from V and 1 base from J; bases unmatched to any gene: 4. CDR1 is SGHAT, CDR2 FQNNGV, per germline. This CDR3 contains 17 residues. CDR3 residues: CASSLDSGRGNTGELFF. CDR3 in DNA: TGTGCCAGCAGCTTAGATTCCGGGAGGGGGAACACCGGGGAGCTGTTTTTT.

This clonotype appeared a few times. The chain combines TRBV5-1 with TRBJ2-1; D perhaps matches TRBD2 (6 bases). From germline, CDR1 is SGHRS and CDR2 YFSETQ. This CDR3 has 14 amino acids. Trimming pared 4 bases from V and 10 bases from J, leaving 18 bases between. CDR3 bases: TGCGCCAGCAGCCCCCGGGACTTCCCCTGGGAGCAGTTCTTC. This codes for CASSPRDFPWEQFF.

This chain connects TRBV3-1 to TRBJ2-3; a possible D gene is TRBD1 (5 bases). The CDR3 totals 17 residues. V was cut by 4 bases and J by 1 base, with 18 bases left in between. The germline V gene has CDR1 LGHDT and CDR2 YNNKEL (reference sequence). The CDR3 DNA reads as TGTGCCAGCAGCCCTCGCGATCAGGGCCGGGGCACAGATACGCAGTATTTT. Residues: CASSPRDQGRGTDTQYF.

The table lists this clonotype with a few counts. The chain joins TRBV5-1 to TRBJ1-5; D is unclear. Germline V CDR1 and CDR2: SGHRS, YFSETQ. Trimming stripped 3 bases from V and 3 bases from J, with 7 bases between. This CDR3 spans 13 amino acids. The CDR3 DNA follows: TGCGCCAGCAGCTCTGGCACCAATCAGCCCCAGCATTTT. Amino acids: CASSSGTNQPQHF.

The chain links TRBV7-9 to TRBJ2-5; a weak D match, TRBD2 (5 bases). The CDR3 contains 14 residues. Germline V gene lookup returns CDR1 SEHNR and CDR2 FQNEAQ (reference sequence). V shed 0 bases and J shed 5 bases, with 10 bases lying between them. The chain's CDR3 is CASSLARGVETQYF. The CDR3 DNA is TGTGCCAGCAGCTTAGCTCGGGGAGTCGAGACCCAGTACTTC.

This clonotype was seen just once. The chain employs TRBV9 and TRBJ2-1; possible D gene TRBD2, 6 bases. Trimming took 9 bases from V and 7 from J, leaving 23 bases between them. This CDR3 contains 15 residues. Germline CDR1 and CDR2: SGDLS and YYNGEE. CDR3 sequence reads: CATPSGGAVGNEQFF. CDR3 nucleotides: TGTGCCACCCCTTCGGGCGGGGCGGTGGGGAATGAGCAGTTCTTC.

The J gene is TRBJ2-2, the V gene TRBV14; TRBD1 is a possible D gene (5 bases). The CDR3 is 16 residues long. Trimming stripped 4 bases from V and 0 bases from J, with 12 bases between. From germline, CDR1 is SGHDN and CDR2 FVKESK. CDR3 amino acids: CASSPTKTANTGELFF. The CDR3 DNA sequence: TGTGCCAGCAGCCCAACTAAGACAGCGAACACCGGGGAGCTGTTTTTT.

This clonotype was seen only a few times. This chain links TRBV7-9 with TRBJ1-2, with D tentatively TRBD1 (6 bases). The CDR3 length is 17 residues. Looked up from germline, CDR1 is SEHNR and CDR2 is FQNEAQ (reference sequence). Trimming cost V 5 bases and J 5 bases, with 24 bases left between them. DNA of the CDR3: TGTGCCAGCAGCCCAAAGCCCGGACAGAGCCTTCCTTATGGCTACACCTTC. Translation gives CASSPKPGQSLPYGYTF.

In this sample, this clonotype turned up a few times. The chain couples TRBV28 to TRBJ2-7; D may be TRBD2 (5 bases). This CDR3 has 13 amino acids. CDR1 MDHEN and CDR2 SYDVKM come from the germline V gene. V lost 1 base, J lost 7 bases, and 11 bases lay in between. CDR3 nucleotides: TGTGCCAGCAGTTTATTGAACGGCGGGGAGCAGTACTTC. It translates to CASSLLNGGEQYF.

The rearrangement joins TRBV2 to TRBJ1-1, with no clear D. CDR1 and CDR2 from the germline V gene are SNHLY and FYNNEI. V lost 7 bases and J 0 bases, leaving 12 bases between the germline ends. The CDR3 totals 14 residues. CDR3 bases: TGTGCCAGCACCCCCACTCGATTGAACACTGAAGCTTTCTTT. Protein product: CASTPTRLNTEAFF. Supplemented by reference TRBV2 and TRBJ1-1, the full variable domain reads EPEVTQTPSHQVTQMGQEVILRCVPISNHLYFYWYRQILGQKVEFLVSFYNNEISEKSEIFDDQFSVERPDGSNFTLKIRSTKLEDSAMYFCASTPTRLNTEAFFGQGTRLTVV.

The rearrangement uses TRBV18 and TRBJ1-4; D gene ambiguous. This CDR3 is built from 15 residues. Between the trimmed V and J ends, which lost 5 bases and 0 bases, there was a span of 10 bases. The germline V gene encodes CDR1 KGHSH and CDR2 LQKENI. Written as DNA, the CDR3 is TGTGCCAGCTCAGGAGGGATTACAACTAATGAAAAACTGTTTTTT. Translating it yields CASSGGITTNEKLFF.

This clonotype was picked up a small number of times. The chain links TRBV20-1 to TRBJ2-1; 10 nucleotides line up with TRBD2. The CDR3 consists of 14 residues. CDR1 and CDR2 from the germline V gene are DFQATT and SNEGSKA (reference sequence). V trimming: 4 bases; J trimming: 2 bases; junction bases outside the gene matches: 2. The CDR3 nucleotides read TGCAGTGCTACACTAGCGGGACCCTACAATGAGCAGTTCTTC. Translation: CSATLAGPYNEQFF.

V gene TRBV13 combines with J gene TRBJ2-5; tentatively, D is TRBD1 (5 bases). The CDR3 sequence is 12 residues long. Looked up from germline, CDR1 is PRHDT and CDR2 is FYEKMQ (reference sequence). Trimming pared 4 bases from V and 3 bases from J, leaving 6 bases between. The CDR3 nucleotides are TGTGCCAGCAGCTCAGGGAAAGAGACCCAGTACTTC. Translation: CASSSGKETQYF.

This clonotype occurred a few times. The gene calls are TRBV7-8 and TRBJ1-2, with 9 positions matching TRBD1. Germline V CDR1 and CDR2: SGHVS, FQNEAQ. With V trimmed by 5 bases and J by 3 bases, 10 bases remained unmatched. The CDR3 consists of 16 residues. The CDR3 loop is CASSKLSGTGHYGYTF. In DNA, the CDR3 is TGTGCCAGCAGCAAGCTATCCGGGACAGGGCACTATGGCTACACCTTC.

This clonotype was detected only a few times. The chain uses TRBV27 and TRBJ2-1, with a tentative D call TRBD2 (6 bases). The germline V and J ends were trimmed by 2 bases and 1 base, with 9 bases remaining between them. The length of the CDR3 is 15 residues. The germline V gene encodes CDR1 MNHEY and CDR2 SMNVEV (reference sequence). DNA for the CDR3: TGTGCCAGCAGTTTAATGGGGGGATCCTACAATGAGCAGTTCTTC. As protein: CASSLMGGSYNEQFF.

The chain has TRBV5-6 and TRBJ1-5, with TRBD1 as a possible D gene (5 bases). The CDR3 extends over 14 amino acids. Germline V gene data show CDR1 as SGHDT and CDR2 as YYEEEE. The V end lost 0 bases, the J end lost 5 bases, and 9 bases lay between the germline ends. The chain's CDR3 is CASSLGQGYQPQHF. CDR3 nucleotide sequence: TGTGCCAGCAGCTTGGGGCAGGGTTATCAGCCCCAGCATTTT.

This clonotype has a single count. This rearrangement joins TRBV20-1 to TRBJ2-7; 9 positions agree with TRBD2. The V gene's germline CDR1 is DFQATT and CDR2 SNEGSKA (reference sequence). The CDR3 is made up of 14 amino acids. V lost 5 bases and J lost 5; bases outside the gene matches: 10. CDR3 sequence (DNA): TGCAGTGCTTCCTTAGCGGGAGTCAAGGACGAGCAGTACGTC. The encoded protein is CSASLAGVKDEQYV.

The chain is built from TRBV7-9 and TRBJ1-4; D ambiguous. This CDR3 comprises 14 residues. CDR1 is SEHNR, CDR2 FQNEAQ, per germline (reference sequence). V dropped 3 bases and J dropped 4 bases, with 9 bases sitting between them. DNA of the CDR3: TGTGCCAGCAGCTTTTGGCGGAGTAATGAAAAACTGTTTTTT. The encoded protein is CASSFWRSNEKLFF.

This chain links TRBV3-1 with TRBJ1-2; D gene ambiguous. The CDR3 runs to 16 residues. Trimming cost V 3 bases and J 7 bases, with 21 bases left between them. Germline CDR1 and CDR2: LGHDT and YNNKEL (reference sequence). CDR3 loop: CASSQGALTTEGGYTF. The CDR3 DNA is TGTGCCAGCAGCCAGGGTGCCCTTACGACTGAGGGTGGCTACACCTTC.

V is TRBV7-9 and J is TRBJ2-1; tentatively, D is TRBD1 or TRBD2 (5 bases each). Germline lookup yields CDR1 SEHNR and CDR2 FQNEAQ (reference sequence). CDR3 length: 16 amino acids. V gave up 5 bases and J gave up 2 bases, with 16 bases separating them. The CDR3 sequence: CASSNAEVTAYNEQFF. The CDR3 DNA is TGTGCCAGCAGCAACGCGGAGGTGACAGCCTACAATGAGCAGTTCTTC. The whole variable domain, filled in from reference TRBV7-9 and TRBJ2-1, reads DTGVSQNPRHKITKRGQNVTFRCDPISEHNRLYWYRQTLGQGPEFLTYFQNEAQLEKSRLLSDRFSAERPKGSFSTLEIQRTEQGDSAMYLCASSNAEVTAYNEQFFGPGTRLTVL.